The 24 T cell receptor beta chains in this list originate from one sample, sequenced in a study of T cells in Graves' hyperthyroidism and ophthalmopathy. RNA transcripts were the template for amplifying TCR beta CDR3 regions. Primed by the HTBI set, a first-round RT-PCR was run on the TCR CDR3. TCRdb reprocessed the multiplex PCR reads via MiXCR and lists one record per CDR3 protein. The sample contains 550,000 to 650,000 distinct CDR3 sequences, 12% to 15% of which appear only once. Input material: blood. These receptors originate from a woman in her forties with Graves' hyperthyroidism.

CDR3 in DNA: TGTGCCAGCCGGAGGACTAGCGGGCCTTACAATGAGCAGTTCTTC. It yields the protein CASRRTSGPYNEQFF. The chain uses TRBV27 and TRBJ2-1, with TRBD2 identical over 11 bases. Germline CDR1 is MNHEY and CDR2 is SMNVEV (reference sequence). Trimming removed 8 bases from V and 4 bases from J; junction bases left unmatched: 7. CDR3 length equals 15 residues.

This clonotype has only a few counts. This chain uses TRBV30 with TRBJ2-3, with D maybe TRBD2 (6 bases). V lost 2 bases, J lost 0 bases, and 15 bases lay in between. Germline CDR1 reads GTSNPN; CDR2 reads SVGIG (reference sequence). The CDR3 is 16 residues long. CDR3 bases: TGTGCCTGGAGTCTGTACGGGGGTCCTAGCACAGATACGCAGTATTTT. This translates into CAWSLYGGPSTDTQYF.

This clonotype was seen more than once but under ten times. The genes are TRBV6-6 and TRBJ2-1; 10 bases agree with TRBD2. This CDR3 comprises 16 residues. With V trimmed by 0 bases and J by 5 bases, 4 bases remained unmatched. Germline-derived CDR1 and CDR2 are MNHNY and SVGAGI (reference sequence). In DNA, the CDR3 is TGTGCCAGCAGTTACTCTAGCGGGAGGTTAAACAATGAGCAGTTCTTC. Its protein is CASSYSSGRLNNEQFF.

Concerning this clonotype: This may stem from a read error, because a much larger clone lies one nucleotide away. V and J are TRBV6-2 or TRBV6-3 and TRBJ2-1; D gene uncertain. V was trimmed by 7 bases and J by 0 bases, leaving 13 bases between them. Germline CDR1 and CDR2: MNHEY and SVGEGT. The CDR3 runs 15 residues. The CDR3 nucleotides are TGTGCCAGCACCCCGACTCCTAGCTCCTACAATGAGCAGTTCTTC. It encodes CASTPTPSSYNEQFF.

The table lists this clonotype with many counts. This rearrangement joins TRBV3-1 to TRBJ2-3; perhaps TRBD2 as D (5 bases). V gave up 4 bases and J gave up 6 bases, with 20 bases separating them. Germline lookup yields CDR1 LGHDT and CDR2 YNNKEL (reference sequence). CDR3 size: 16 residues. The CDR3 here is CASSRRAVATQDTQYF. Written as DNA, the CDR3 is TGTGCCAGCAGCCGACGAGCGGTAGCGACGCAGGATACGCAGTATTTT.

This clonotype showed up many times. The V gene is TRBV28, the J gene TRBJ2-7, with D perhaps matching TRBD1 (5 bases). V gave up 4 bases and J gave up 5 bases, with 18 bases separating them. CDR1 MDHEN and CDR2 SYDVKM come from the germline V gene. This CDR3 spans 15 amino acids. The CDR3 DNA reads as TGTGCCAGCAGTTGGGGCGCAGAAAGGAAAAACGAGCAGTACTTC. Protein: CASSWGAERKNEQYF.

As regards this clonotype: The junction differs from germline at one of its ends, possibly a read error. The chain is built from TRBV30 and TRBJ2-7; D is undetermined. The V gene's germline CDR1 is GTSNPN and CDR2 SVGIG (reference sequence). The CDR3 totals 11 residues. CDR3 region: CAWSIGYEQCF. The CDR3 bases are TGTGCCTGGAGTATCGGTTACGAGCAGTGCTTC.

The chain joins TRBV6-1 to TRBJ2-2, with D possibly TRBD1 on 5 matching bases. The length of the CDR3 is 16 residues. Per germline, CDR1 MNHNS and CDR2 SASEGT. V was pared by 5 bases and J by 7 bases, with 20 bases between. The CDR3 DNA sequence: TGTGCCAGCAGTTCCTCAGGGTGGCAGGGTTACGGGGAGCTGTTTTTT. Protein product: CASSSSGWQGYGELFF.

The CDR3, as DNA: TGTGCCAGCAGCGTAGGGCAACACACGGATTCACCCCTCCACTTT. It specifies CASSVGQHTDSPLHF. V gene TRBV9 combines with J gene TRBJ1-6, with D unclear. CDR3 length equals 15 residues. The germline V and J ends were trimmed by 0 bases and 8 bases, with 12 bases remaining between them. The germline V gene encodes CDR1 SGDLS and CDR2 YYNGEE.

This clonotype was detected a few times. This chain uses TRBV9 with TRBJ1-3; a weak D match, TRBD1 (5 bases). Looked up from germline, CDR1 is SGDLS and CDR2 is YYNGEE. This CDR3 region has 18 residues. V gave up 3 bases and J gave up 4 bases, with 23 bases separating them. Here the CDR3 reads CASSAHPGGPGLGNTIYF. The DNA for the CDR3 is TGTGCCAGCAGCGCCCACCCGGGGGGTCCGGGCCTAGGAAACACCATATATTTT. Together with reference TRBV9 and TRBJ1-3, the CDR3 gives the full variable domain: DSGVTQTPKHLITATGQRVTLRCSPRSGDLSVYWYQQSLDQGLQFLIQYYNGEERAKGNILERFSAQQFPDLHSELNLSSLELGDSALYFCASSAHPGGPGLGNTIYFGEGSWLTVV.

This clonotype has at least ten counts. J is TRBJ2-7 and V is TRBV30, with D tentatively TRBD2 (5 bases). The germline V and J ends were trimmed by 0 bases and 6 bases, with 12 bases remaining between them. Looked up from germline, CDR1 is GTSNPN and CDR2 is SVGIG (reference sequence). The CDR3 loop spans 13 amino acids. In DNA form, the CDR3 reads TGTGCCTGGAGTGTACATGTAGCGAGCGAGCAGTACTTC. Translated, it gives CAWSVHVASEQYF.

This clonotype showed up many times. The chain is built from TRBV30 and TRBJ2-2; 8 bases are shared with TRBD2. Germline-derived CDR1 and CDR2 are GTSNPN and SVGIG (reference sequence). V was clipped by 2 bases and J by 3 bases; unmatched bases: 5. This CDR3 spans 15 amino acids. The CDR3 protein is CAWSWTSRDTGELFF. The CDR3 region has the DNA TGTGCCTGGAGTTGGACTAGCAGGGACACCGGGGAGCTGTTTTTT.

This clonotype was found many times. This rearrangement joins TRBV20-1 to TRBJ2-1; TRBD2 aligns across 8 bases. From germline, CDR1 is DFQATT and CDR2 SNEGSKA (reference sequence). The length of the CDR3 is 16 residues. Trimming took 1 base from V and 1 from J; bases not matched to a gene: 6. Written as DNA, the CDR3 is TGCAGTGCTAGAGCCTTTATAGCGGGATCCTACAATGAGCAGTTCTTC. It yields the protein CSARAFIAGSYNEQFF.

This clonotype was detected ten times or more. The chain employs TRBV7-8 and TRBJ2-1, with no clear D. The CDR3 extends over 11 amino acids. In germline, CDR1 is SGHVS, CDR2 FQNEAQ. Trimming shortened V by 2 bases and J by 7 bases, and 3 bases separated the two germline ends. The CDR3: CASSLQNEQFF. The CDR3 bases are TGTGCCAGCAGCTTACAGAATGAGCAGTTCTTC.

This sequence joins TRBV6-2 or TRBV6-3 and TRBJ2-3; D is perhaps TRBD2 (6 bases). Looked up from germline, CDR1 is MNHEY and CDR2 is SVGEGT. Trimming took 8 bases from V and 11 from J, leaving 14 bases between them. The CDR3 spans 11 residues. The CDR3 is CASGRFSGQYF. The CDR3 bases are TGTGCCAGCGGGAGGTTTTCGGGGCAGTATTTT.

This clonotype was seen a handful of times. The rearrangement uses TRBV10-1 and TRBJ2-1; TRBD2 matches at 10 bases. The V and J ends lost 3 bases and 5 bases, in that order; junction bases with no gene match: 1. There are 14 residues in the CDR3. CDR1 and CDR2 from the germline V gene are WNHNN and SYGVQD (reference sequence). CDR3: CASSDTSGNNEQFF. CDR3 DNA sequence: TGCGCCAGCAGTGATACTAGCGGGAACAATGAGCAGTTCTTC.

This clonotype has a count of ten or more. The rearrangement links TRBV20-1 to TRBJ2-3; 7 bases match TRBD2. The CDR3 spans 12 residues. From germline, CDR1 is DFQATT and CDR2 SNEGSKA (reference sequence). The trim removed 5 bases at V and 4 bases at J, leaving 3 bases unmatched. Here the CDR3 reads CSAQTSADTQYF. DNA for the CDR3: TGCAGTGCTCAAACTAGCGCAGATACGCAGTATTTT.

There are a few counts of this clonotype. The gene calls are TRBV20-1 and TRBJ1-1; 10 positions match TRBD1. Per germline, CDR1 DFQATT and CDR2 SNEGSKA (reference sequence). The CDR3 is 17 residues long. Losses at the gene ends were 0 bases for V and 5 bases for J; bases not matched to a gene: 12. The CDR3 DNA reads TGCAGTGCTAGAGACCTTCTCGATGGACAGGGGGATACTGAAGCTTTCTTT. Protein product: CSARDLLDGQGDTEAFF.

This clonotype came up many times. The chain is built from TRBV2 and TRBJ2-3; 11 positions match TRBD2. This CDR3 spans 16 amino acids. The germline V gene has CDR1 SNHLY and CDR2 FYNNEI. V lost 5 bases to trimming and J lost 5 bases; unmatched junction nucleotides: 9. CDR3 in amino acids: CASSPGLAERGDTQYF. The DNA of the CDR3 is TGTGCCAGCAGTCCGGGACTAGCGGAGAGGGGAGATACGCAGTATTTT.

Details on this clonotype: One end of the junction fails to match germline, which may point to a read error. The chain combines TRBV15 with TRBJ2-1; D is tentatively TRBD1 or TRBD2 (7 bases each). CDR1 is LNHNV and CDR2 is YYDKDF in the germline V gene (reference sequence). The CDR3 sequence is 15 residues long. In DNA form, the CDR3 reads TGTGCCCCCAGCAGGGGGGGGGGGCGATTTAATGAGCAGTTCTTC. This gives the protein CAPSRGGGRFNEQFF.

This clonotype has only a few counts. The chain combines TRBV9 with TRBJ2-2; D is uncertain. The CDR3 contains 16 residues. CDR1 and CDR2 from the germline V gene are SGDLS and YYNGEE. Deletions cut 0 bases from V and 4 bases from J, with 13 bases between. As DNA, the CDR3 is TGTGCCAGCAGCGTAGAACGGGTTCCTGTCACCGGGGAGCTGTTTTTT. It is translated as CASSVERVPVTGELFF.

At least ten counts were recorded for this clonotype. CDR3 amino acids: CASTPAASGAEQFF. In nucleotides, the CDR3 is TGTGCCAGCACCCCGGCGGCTAGCGGTGCTGAGCAGTTCTTC. This chain connects TRBV2 to TRBJ2-1; the match to TRBD2 covers 7 bases. J lost 9 bases, V lost 7 bases, and 12 bases had no gene match. CDR1 is SNHLY and CDR2 is FYNNEI in the germline V gene. The CDR3 loop spans 14 amino acids.

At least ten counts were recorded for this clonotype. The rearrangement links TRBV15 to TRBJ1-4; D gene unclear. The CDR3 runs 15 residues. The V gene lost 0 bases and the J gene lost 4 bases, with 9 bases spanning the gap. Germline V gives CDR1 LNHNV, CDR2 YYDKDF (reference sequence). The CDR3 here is CATSRDTGINEKLFF. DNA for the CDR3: TGTGCCACCAGCAGAGATACGGGGATTAATGAAAAACTGTTTTTT.

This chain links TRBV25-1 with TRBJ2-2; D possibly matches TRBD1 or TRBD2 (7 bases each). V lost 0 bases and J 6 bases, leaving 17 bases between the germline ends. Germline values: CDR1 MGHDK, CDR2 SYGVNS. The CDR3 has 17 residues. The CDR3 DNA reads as TGTGCCAGCAGTGAATATGGGAGGGGGCGTTCGTCCGGGGAGCTGTTTTTT. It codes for CASSEYGRGRSSGELFF. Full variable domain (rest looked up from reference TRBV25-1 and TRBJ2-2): EADIYQTPRYLVIGTGKKITLECSQTMGHDKMYWYQQDPGMELHLIHYSYGVNSTEKGDLSSESTVSRIRTEHFPLTLESARPSHTSQYLCASSEYGRGRSSGELFFGEGSRLTVL.